This TCR beta chain was retrieved from a study of regulatory T cells in long-lasting Graves disease. This clonotype was counted between two and nine times. As yet, its antigen is unknown. In building TCR beta libraries, iRepertoire HTBI primers were used together with Arm-PCR of CDR3 regions. Using its own MiXCR run on the multiplex PCR reads, TCRdb lists one record per CDR3 protein. The table lists roughly 470,000 distinct CDR3 sequences, roughly 20% of them singletons, with 6.5% to 8% in the top ten. In germline, CDR1 is SGHKS, CDR2 YYEKEE (reference sequence). V lost 4 bases and J lost 1, with 16 bases in between. The CDR3 runs to 16 residues. General study findings and limits: Persistent disease was associated with favored TRBV28 usage and with favored use of TRBJ1-2 and TRBJ2-5. Fewer public clonotypes were shared by new patients (approximately 1,000) than by persistent patients (approximately 2,700).

The time point denotes: persistent/refractory GD, antithyroid drugs over 5 years with positive TRAb. RNA from PBMCs was the source of the TCR library. Patients with Graves' disease were diagnosed by American Thyroid Association guidelines. The source of the patients was an endocrinology department in Xi'an, China. The sequence was obtained from a female donor with Graves disease. The V call is TRBV5-5, the J call TRBJ2-3, with a tentative D call TRBD2 (5 bases). The source material was peripheral blood mononuclear cells (PBMCs), sampled when the disease was refractory, from a patient treated with antithyroid drugs. The CDR3, as DNA: TGTGCCAGCAGCCCGACTGGAGGATACCGCACAGATACGCAGTATTTT. It is translated as CASSPTGGYRTDTQYF.